This T cell receptor beta chain derives from a study of glioma-infiltrating T cells. Trimming removed 5 bases at V and 5 bases at J, with 13 bases between. In germline, CDR1 is MDHEN, CDR2 SYDVKM. This CDR3 region has 14 residues. Worth noting for this clonotype: A much larger clone differs from this one at a single base, so this may be a read error.

Amplification of TCR alpha and beta CDR3 regions from RNA used iRepertoire nested multiplex PCR. One entry per CDR3 protein results from TCRdb running MiXCR on the multiplex PCR reads. This table has 100,000 to 150,000 distinct CDR3 sequences, 23% appearing once. The chain has TRBV28 and TRBJ1-3, with D maybe TRBD1 (5 bases). This clonotype originated in a human donor with low-grade glioma or glioblastoma, undergoing nonglioma brain surgery, or in good health (not recorded which). Sequencing was performed on glioma tissue, nonneoplastic brain tissue, or PBMCs (not recorded which). CDR3 loop: CASSLGGTRNTIYF. As DNA, the CDR3 is TGTGCCAGCAGTCTTGGGGGGACCCGAAACACCATATATTTT.